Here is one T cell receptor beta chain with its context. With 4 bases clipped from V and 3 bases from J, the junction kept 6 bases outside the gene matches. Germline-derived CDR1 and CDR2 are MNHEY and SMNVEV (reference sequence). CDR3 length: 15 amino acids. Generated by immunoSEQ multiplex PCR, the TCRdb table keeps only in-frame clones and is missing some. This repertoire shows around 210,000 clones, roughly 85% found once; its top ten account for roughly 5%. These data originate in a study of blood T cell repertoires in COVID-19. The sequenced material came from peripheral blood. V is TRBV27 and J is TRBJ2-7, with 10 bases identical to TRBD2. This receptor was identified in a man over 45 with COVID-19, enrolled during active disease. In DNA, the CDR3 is TGTGCCAGCAGTTCTAGCGGGGGAACCGTCTACGAGCAGTACTTC. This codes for CASSSSGGTVYEQYF.